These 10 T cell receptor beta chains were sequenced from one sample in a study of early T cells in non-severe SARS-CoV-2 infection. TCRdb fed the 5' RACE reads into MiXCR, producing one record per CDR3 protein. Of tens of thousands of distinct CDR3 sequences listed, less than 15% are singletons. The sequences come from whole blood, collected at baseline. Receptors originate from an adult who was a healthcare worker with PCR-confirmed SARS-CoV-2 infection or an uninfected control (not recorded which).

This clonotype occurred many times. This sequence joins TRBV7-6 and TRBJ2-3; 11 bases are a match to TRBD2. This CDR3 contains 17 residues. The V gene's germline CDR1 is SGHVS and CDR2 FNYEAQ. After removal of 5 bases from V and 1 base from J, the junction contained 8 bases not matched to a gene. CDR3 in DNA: TGTGCCAGCAGCCCCCACCCGACTAGCGGGGGCACAGATACGCAGTATTTT. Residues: CASSPHPTSGGTDTQYF.

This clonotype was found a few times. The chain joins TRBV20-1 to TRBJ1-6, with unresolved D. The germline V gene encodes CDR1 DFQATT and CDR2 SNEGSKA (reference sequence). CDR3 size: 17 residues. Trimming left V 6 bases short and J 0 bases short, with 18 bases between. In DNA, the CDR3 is TGCAGTGCCTCCCGGGTCGGGAGGGCCTCCTATAATTCACCCCTCCACTTT. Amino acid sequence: CSASRVGRASYNSPLHF.

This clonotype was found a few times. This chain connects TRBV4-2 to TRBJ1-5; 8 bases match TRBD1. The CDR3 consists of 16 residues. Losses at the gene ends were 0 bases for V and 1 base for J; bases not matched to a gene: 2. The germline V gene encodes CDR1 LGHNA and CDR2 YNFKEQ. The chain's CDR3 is CASSQDDRGSNQPQHF. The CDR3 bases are TGTGCCAGCAGCCAAGATGACAGGGGCAGCAATCAGCCCCAGCATTTT.

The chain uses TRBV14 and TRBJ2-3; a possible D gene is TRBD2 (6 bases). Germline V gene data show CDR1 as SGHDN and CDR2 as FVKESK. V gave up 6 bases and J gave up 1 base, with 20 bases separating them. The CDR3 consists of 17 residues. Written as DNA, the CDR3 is TGTGCCAGCAGTCCGGGAGAGGGACCCGAACGCACAGATACGCAGTATTTT. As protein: CASSPGEGPERTDTQYF.

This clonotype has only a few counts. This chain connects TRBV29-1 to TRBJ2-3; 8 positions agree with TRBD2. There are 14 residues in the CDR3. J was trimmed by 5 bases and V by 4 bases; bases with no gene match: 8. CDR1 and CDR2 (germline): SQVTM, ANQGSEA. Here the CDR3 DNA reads TGCAGCGTTGTCGGGGGGGCCCCGGGAGATACGCAGTATTTT. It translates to CSVVGGAPGDTQYF.

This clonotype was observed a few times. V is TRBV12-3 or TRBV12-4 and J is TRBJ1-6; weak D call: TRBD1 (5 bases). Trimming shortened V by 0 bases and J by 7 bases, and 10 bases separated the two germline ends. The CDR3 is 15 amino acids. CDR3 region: CASSLAQGENSPLHF. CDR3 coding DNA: TGTGCCAGCAGTTTAGCGCAGGGCGAGAATTCACCCCTCCACTTT.

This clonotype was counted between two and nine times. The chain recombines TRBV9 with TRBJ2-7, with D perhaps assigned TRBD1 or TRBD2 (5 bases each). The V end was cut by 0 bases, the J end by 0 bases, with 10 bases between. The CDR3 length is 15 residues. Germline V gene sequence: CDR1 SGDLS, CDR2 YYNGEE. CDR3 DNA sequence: TGTGCCAGCAGCGTAGGGGACGGGTACTCCTACGAGCAGTACTTC. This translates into CASSVGDGYSYEQYF.

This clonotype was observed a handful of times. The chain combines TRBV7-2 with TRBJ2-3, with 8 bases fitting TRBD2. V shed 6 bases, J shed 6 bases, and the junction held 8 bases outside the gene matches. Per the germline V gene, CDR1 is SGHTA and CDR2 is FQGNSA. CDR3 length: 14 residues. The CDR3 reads CASRVAGRYDTQYF. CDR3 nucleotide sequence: TGTGCCAGCAGGGTAGCGGGGCGGTATGATACGCAGTATTTT. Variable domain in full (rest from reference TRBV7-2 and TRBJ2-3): GAGVSQSPSNKVTEKGKDVELRCDPISGHTALYWYRQSLGQGLEFLIYFQGNSAPDKSGLPSDRFSAERTGGSVSTLTIQRTQQEDSAVYLCASRVAGRYDTQYFGPGTRLTVL.

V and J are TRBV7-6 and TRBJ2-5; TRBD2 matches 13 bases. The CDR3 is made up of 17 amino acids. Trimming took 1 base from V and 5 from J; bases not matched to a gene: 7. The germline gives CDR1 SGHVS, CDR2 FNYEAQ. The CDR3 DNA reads TGTGCCAGCAGCTTAGAGGGACTAGCGGGGACGAGGGAGACCCAGTACTTC. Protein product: CASSLEGLAGTRETQYF.

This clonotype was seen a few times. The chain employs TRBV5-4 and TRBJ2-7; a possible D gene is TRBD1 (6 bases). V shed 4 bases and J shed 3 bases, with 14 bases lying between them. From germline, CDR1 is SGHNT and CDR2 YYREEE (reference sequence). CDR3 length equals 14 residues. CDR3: CASSRLRDNYEQYF. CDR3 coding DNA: TGTGCCAGCAGCCGACTCCGGGACAACTACGAGCAGTACTTC. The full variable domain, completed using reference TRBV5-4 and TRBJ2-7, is ETGVTQSPTHLIKTRGQQVTLRCSSQSGHNTVSWYQQALGQGPQFIFQYYREEENGRGNFPPRFSGLQFPNYSSELNVNALELDDSALYLCASSRLRDNYEQYFGPGTRLTVT.